A single sample gave rise to the 5 T cell receptor beta chains below, sequenced in a study of shared clonotypes between healthy human individuals. The repertoire was sequenced with immunoSEQ multiplex PCR; TCRdb's copy has only in-frame clones and lacks some. The sample consists of around 480,000 clones, over 60% of them appearing once. The sequenced sample was PBMCs. The receptor set was obtained from a middle-aged woman in good health. Some clones in this sample may be carry-over from other donors' samples.

The chain links TRBV6-1 to TRBJ2-7, with D possibly TRBD1 on 5 matching bases. Per the germline V gene, CDR1 is MNHNS and CDR2 is SASEGT. The CDR3 is 12 amino acids. The V end was cut by 4 bases, the J end by 4 bases, with 8 bases between. CDR3 DNA sequence: TGTGCCAGCAGTGTCCAGGGTTACGAGCAGTACTTC. It codes for CASSVQGYEQYF.

The chain combines TRBV18 with TRBJ1-1, with 8 bases fitting TRBD1. This CDR3 spans 18 amino acids. The germline V gene encodes CDR1 KGHSH and CDR2 LQKENI. V dropped 5 bases and J dropped 0; count of bases not matched to a gene: 14. The DNA for the CDR3 is TGTGCCAGCTCAGGAGTTGGCAGGGGGCGGCGGATGAACACTGAAGCTTTCTTT. It specifies CASSGVGRGRRMNTEAFF.

This chain joins TRBV7-9 and TRBJ1-1; possible D gene TRBD1, 5 bases. Germline V gene lookup returns CDR1 SEHNR and CDR2 FQNEAQ (reference sequence). Trimming removed 3 bases from V and 1 base from J, with 12 bases in between. This CDR3 is 15 amino acids long. The CDR3 spells CASSFTRGTNTEAFF. CDR3 DNA sequence: TGTGCCAGCAGCTTTACAAGGGGCACGAACACTGAAGCTTTCTTT.

This clone was seen at least ten times. The chain couples TRBV27 to TRBJ2-1; tentative D call: TRBD2 (5 bases). The CDR3 has 13 amino acids. CDR1 and CDR2 (germline): MNHEY, SMNVEV (reference sequence). V was shortened by 1 base and J by 9 bases, with 10 bases between the two germline ends. The CDR3 region is CASSLYREGEQFF. The CDR3 DNA follows: TGTGCCAGCAGTTTATACCGGGAAGGTGAGCAGTTCTTC.

This clone was observed many times. This chain uses TRBV29-1 with TRBJ2-1; unclear D gene. Germline lookup yields CDR1 SQVTM and CDR2 ANQGSEA. V shed 0 bases and J shed 10 bases, with 7 bases lying between them. The CDR3 contains 11 residues. The CDR3 nucleotides are TGCAGCGTTGAAGACCAGCGCGAGCAGTTCTTC. Protein sequence: CSVEDQREQFF.